These 30 T cell receptor beta chains share one sample of origin, sequenced in a study of T cell responses to AZD1222 COVID-19 vaccine. Clones were read by immunoSEQ multiplex PCR, and TCRdb kept only the in-frame ones, dropping some. The sample has 150,000 to 200,000 clones; approximately 92% are singletons. Sequences were derived from peripheral blood, sampled on day 0 of AZD1222 vaccination. The receptors were gathered from an adult in good health.

V gene TRBV27 combines with J gene TRBJ2-7; no reliable D call. The CDR3 loop spans 15 amino acids. Germline V gene data show CDR1 as MNHEY and CDR2 as SMNVEV (reference sequence). Trimming left V 5 bases short and J 3 bases short, with 17 bases between. CDR3 coding DNA: TGTGCCAGCAGTCTTCGGACCTCCTCGGTCTACGAGCAGTACTTC. It codes for CASSLRTSSVYEQYF.

V is TRBV30 and J is TRBJ2-6, with D uncertain. V dropped 5 bases and J dropped 1 base, with 9 bases sitting between them. The length of the CDR3 is 14 residues. The germline gives CDR1 GTSNPN, CDR2 SVGIG (reference sequence). In nucleotides, the CDR3 is TGTGCCTGGGGAGATTTTTCTGGGGCCAACGTCCTGACTTTC. It translates to CAWGDFSGANVLTF.

Points on this clone: At one end, the junction sequence differs from germline, possibly due to a read error. The J gene is TRBJ2-5, the V gene TRBV24-1; D gene unclear. Germline values: CDR1 KGHDR, CDR2 SFDVKD. This CDR3 is built from 14 residues. The CDR3 reads CATSSAADQGTQYF. The CDR3 DNA reads TGTGCCACCAGTTCGGCGGCTGACCAAGGGACCCAGTACTTC.

This chain joins TRBV23-1 and TRBJ1-6; D is undetermined. TRBV23-1 falls under the ORF class, with uncertain function. The length of the CDR3 is 15 residues. Trimming removed 4 bases from V and 8 bases from J, with 15 bases in between. The CDR3 spells CASSPRVVRDSPLHF. The CDR3 coding sequence is TGCGCCAGCAGTCCCCGGGTCGTACGGGATTCACCCCTCCACTTT.

The chain carries TRBV4-2 and TRBJ1-3; no firm D call. The CDR3 consists of 15 residues. With 0 bases removed from V and 0 bases from J, the gap between germline ends came to 6 bases. Germline-derived CDR1 and CDR2 are LGHNA and YNFKEQ. The CDR3 loop reads CASSQDGTSGNTIYF. DNA for the CDR3: TGTGCCAGCAGCCAAGATGGTACCTCTGGAAACACCATATATTTT.

V and J are TRBV4-1 and TRBJ2-1; TRBD2 agrees at 9 bases. CDR1 and CDR2 (germline): MGHRA, YSYEKL. CDR3 size: 15 residues. The V segment lost 1 base and the J segment 3 bases; nucleotides outside the gene matches: 1. The CDR3 loop reads CASSQGLADYNEQFF. The CDR3 nucleotides are TGCGCCAGCAGCCAAGGACTAGCGGACTACAATGAGCAGTTCTTC.

The CDR3 region has the DNA TGTGCCAGCAGCTTAGACGGTTTGAACACTGAAGCTTTCTTT. Translating it yields CASSLDGLNTEAFF. The V call is TRBV7-9, the J call TRBJ1-1; D remains ambiguous. Trimming removed 1 base from V and 0 bases from J, with 6 bases in between. From germline, CDR1 is SEHNR and CDR2 FQNEAQ (reference sequence). The CDR3 contains 14 residues.

The chain joins TRBV7-8 to TRBJ2-7; 7 bases map to TRBD1. The CDR3 totals 17 residues. Germline CDR1 is SGHVS and CDR2 is FQNEAQ. With 2 bases clipped from V and 0 bases from J, the junction kept 10 bases outside the gene matches. CDR3 protein: CASSLKQDRAFSYEQYV. CDR3 in DNA: TGTGCCAGCAGCTTAAAGCAAGACAGGGCGTTCTCCTACGAGCAGTACGTC.

Of note for this clone: This same CDR3 is encoded by further DNA sequences in the sample. The V gene is TRBV7-8, the J gene TRBJ1-5; no definite D call. The CDR3 runs 15 residues. Germline CDR1 reads SGHVS; CDR2 reads FQNEAQ. V was shortened by 1 base and J by 2 bases, with 9 bases between the two germline ends. The CDR3 spells CASSLGTGGNQPQHF. In DNA form, the CDR3 reads TGTGCCAGCAGCTTAGGGACCGGAGGCAATCAGCCCCAGCATTTT.

J is TRBJ1-2 and V is TRBV30, with 8 positions matching TRBD1. V was clipped by 8 bases and J by 10 bases; unmatched bases: 12. The CDR3 length is 12 residues. Germline loops: CDR1 GTSNPN, CDR2 SVGIG (reference sequence). The CDR3 region has the DNA TGTGCCCACAGGGGGAGGATGTTCTTCTACACCTTC. Translating it yields CAHRGRMFFYTF.

The chain combines TRBV6-6 with TRBJ1-1, with TRBD1 matching 9 bases. Germline CDR1 is MNHNY and CDR2 is SVGAGI (reference sequence). The J segment lost 4 bases and the V segment lost 4 bases, leaving 4 bases of the junction unmatched. CDR3 length: 14 residues. CDR3 nucleotides: TGTGCCAGCAGTTCACAGGGGGCCGGCACTGAAGCTTTCTTT. Protein: CASSSQGAGTEAFF.

Note on this clone: Different DNA sequences within this sample yield the same CDR3. The J gene is TRBJ1-1, the V gene TRBV5-1; D remains ambiguous. Germline V gives CDR1 SGHRS, CDR2 YFSETQ. The V gene lost 0 bases and the J gene lost 1 base, with 4 bases spanning the gap. The CDR3 consists of 13 residues. The CDR3 DNA sequence: TGCGCCAGCAGCTTGGCAGGGAACACTGAAGCTTTCTTT. This encodes CASSLAGNTEAFF.

The gene calls are TRBV10-3 and TRBJ1-3; weak D call: TRBD1 (5 bases). The germline V and J ends were trimmed by 5 bases and 2 bases, with 13 bases remaining between them. The CDR3 runs to 15 residues. Germline V gene lookup returns CDR1 ENHRY and CDR2 SYGVKD. The CDR3 nucleotides are TGTGCCATCAGTCTGGCGACAGATCCTGGAAACACCATATATTTT. Protein sequence: CAISLATDPGNTIYF.

The chain links TRBV19 to TRBJ1-4; a possible D gene is TRBD1 (5 bases). The CDR3 runs to 15 residues. Deletions cut 3 bases from V and 3 bases from J, with 11 bases between. Germline CDR1 reads LNHDA; CDR2 reads SQIVND (reference sequence). The CDR3, as DNA: TGTGCCAGTAGTATTAATCAGGGCGCTAATGAAAAACTGTTTTTT. Amino acid sequence: CASSINQGANEKLFF.

The chain has TRBV7-2 and TRBJ1-6; no definite D call. Between the trimmed V and J ends, which lost 1 base and 11 bases, there was a span of 18 bases. Germline V gives CDR1 SGHTA, CDR2 FQGNSA. The CDR3 is 16 amino acids. The CDR3 is CASSLENDPIWAPLHF. The CDR3 DNA is TGTGCCAGCAGCTTAGAAAACGACCCCATTTGGGCACCCCTCCACTTT. The complete variable domain, with remaining parts taken from reference TRBV7-2 and TRBJ1-6, reads GAGVSQSPSNKVTEKGKDVELRCDPISGHTALYWYRQSLGQGLEFLIYFQGNSAPDKSGLPSDRFSAERTGGSVSTLTIQRTQQEDSAVYLCASSLENDPIWAPLHFGNGTRLTVT.

The chain carries TRBV15 and TRBJ1-5; a weak D match, TRBD1 (5 bases). The CDR3 sequence is 14 residues long. Looked up from germline, CDR1 is LNHNV and CDR2 is YYDKDF (reference sequence). V lost 9 bases and J lost 6, with 18 bases in between. CDR3 sequence reads: CATRAGGGSQPQHF. The CDR3 region has the DNA TGTGCCACGAGGGCTGGGGGGGGATCTCAGCCCCAGCATTTT. Filled out from reference TRBV15 and TRBJ1-5, the complete variable domain reads DAMVIQNPRYQVTQFGKPVTLSCSQTLNHNVMYWYQQKSSQAPKLLFHYYDKDFNNEADTPDNFQSRRPNTSFCFLDIRSPGLGDTAMYLCATRAGGGSQPQHFGDGTRLSIL.

The V call is TRBV4-1, the J call TRBJ1-2; D perhaps matches TRBD1 (5 bases). Trimming left V 0 bases short and J 6 bases short, with 17 bases between. The CDR3 extends over 16 amino acids. Germline V gene lookup returns CDR1 MGHRA and CDR2 YSYEKL. In DNA form, the CDR3 reads TGCGCCAGCAGCCAAGATCCCGAGGGGCCCGGGAATGGCTACACCTTC. Translating gives CASSQDPEGPGNGYTF.

In its sample, this clone was seen once. This chain uses TRBV7-9 with TRBJ1-1; possible D gene TRBD1, 5 bases. CDR1 is SEHNR, CDR2 FQNEAQ, per germline (reference sequence). The CDR3 extends over 16 amino acids. Deletions cut 2 bases from V and 1 base from J, with 14 bases between. Written as DNA, the CDR3 is TGTGCCAGCAGCTTAATCTCCGGGACGGGGAACACTGAAGCTTTCTTT. Protein product: CASSLISGTGNTEAFF.

V and J are TRBV18 and TRBJ2-7; possible D gene TRBD1, 5 bases. The V gene's germline CDR1 is KGHSH and CDR2 LQKENI. The CDR3 is made up of 14 amino acids. The ends were cut back, 3 bases at V and 7 bases at J, with 16 bases in the middle. CDR3 sequence reads: CASSPTEVEGEQYF. CDR3 nucleotide sequence: TGTGCCAGCTCACCGACAGAGGTGGAAGGTGAGCAGTACTTC.

The CDR3 reads CATSRDFDDTQYF. The CDR3 coding sequence is TGTGCCACCAGCAGAGATTTCGACGATACGCAGTATTTT. This chain links TRBV15 with TRBJ2-3; no clear D gene. CDR1 is LNHNV and CDR2 is YYDKDF in the germline V gene (reference sequence). Trimming pared 0 bases from V and 6 bases from J, leaving 7 bases between. The CDR3 runs to 13 residues.

The chain joins TRBV18 to TRBJ1-1; D may be TRBD1 (6 bases). The CDR3 runs to 15 residues. V was shortened by 4 bases and J by 2 bases, with 14 bases between the two germline ends. CDR1 KGHSH and CDR2 LQKENI come from the germline V gene. CDR3 residues: CASSREQGQNTEAFF. The CDR3 coding sequence is TGTGCCAGCTCACGCGAACAGGGACAAAACACTGAAGCTTTCTTT.

The chain combines TRBV19 with TRBJ1-1; the D gene is possibly TRBD1 (5 bases). This CDR3 contains 13 residues. CDR1 and CDR2 (germline): LNHDA, SQIVND (reference sequence). The V gene lost 3 bases and the J gene lost 11 bases, with 16 bases spanning the gap. This chain's CDR3 is CASSIRGPISAFF. In DNA form, the CDR3 reads TGTGCCAGTAGTATTCGGGGCCCAATTTCGGCTTTCTTT.

The rearrangement uses TRBV6-2 or TRBV6-3 and TRBJ2-2, with TRBD2 matching over 12 bases. Germline CDR1 and CDR2: MNHEY and SVGEGT. The J segment lost 4 bases and the V segment lost 5 bases, leaving 8 bases of the junction unmatched. This CDR3 has 17 amino acids. CDR3 in amino acids: CASSPVGLAGLTGELFF. Here the CDR3 DNA reads TGTGCCAGCAGTCCCGTAGGACTAGCGGGACTCACCGGGGAGCTGTTTTTT.

The J gene is TRBJ2-7, the V gene TRBV6-1; tentatively, D is TRBD1 (5 bases). This CDR3 region has 12 residues. Germline assignment: CDR1 MNHNS and CDR2 SASEGT. Trimming pared 2 bases from V and 13 bases from J, leaving 15 bases between. The CDR3 spells CASSERGSTIYV. In DNA, the CDR3 is TGTGCCAGCAGTGAAAGGGGCAGTACGATATACGTC.

This rearrangement joins TRBV28 to TRBJ1-4; 8 bases map to TRBD1. Germline CDR1 is MDHEN and CDR2 is SYDVKM. The trim removed 10 bases at V and 0 bases at J, leaving 7 bases unmatched. This CDR3 contains 15 residues. DNA of the CDR3: TGTGCCATTCGACAGGGGACCTCAACTAATGAAAAACTGTTTTTT. Translating gives CAIRQGTSTNEKLFF.

The chain is built from TRBV24-1 and TRBJ1-2, with 11 bases aligning to TRBD1. This CDR3 has 17 amino acids. CDR1 is KGHDR, CDR2 SFDVKD, per germline. V lost 4 bases to trimming and J lost 4 bases; unmatched junction nucleotides: 10. CDR3 coding DNA: TGTGCCACCAGTGAATCTGGGGGACAGGGGGTTGGCTATGGCTACACCTTC. Translating it yields CATSESGGQGVGYGYTF.

This clone was recorded only once. Its ends do not fully match the called genes, so a read error is possible. V usage is TRBV12-3 or TRBV12-4 and J usage is TRBJ1-2; D unclear. This CDR3 has 12 residues. The CDR3 bases are TGTGCCAGCAGTGTAGCCCCTAATGGCTACACCTTC. Its protein product is CASSVAPNGYTF.

V gene TRBV23-1 combines with J gene TRBJ1-6, with D unclear. TRBV23-1 is classed as an ORF, of uncertain function. Trimming took 0 bases from V and 6 from J, leaving 12 bases between them. The length of the CDR3 is 16 residues. The CDR3 loop reads CASSQSPEKGNSPLHF. CDR3 in DNA: TGCGCCAGCAGTCAATCCCCGGAAAAAGGTAATTCACCCCTCCACTTT.

This sequence joins TRBV19 and TRBJ2-7; tentatively, D is TRBD1 (6 bases). V lost 1 base and J lost 5, with 9 bases in between. This CDR3 is 13 amino acids long. Germline CDR1 LNHDA, CDR2 SQIVND (reference sequence). CDR3 sequence reads: CASSIGRGHEQYF. The CDR3 nucleotides read TGTGCCAGTAGTATAGGCAGGGGCCACGAGCAGTACTTC.

This clone has only one observation. The genes are TRBV6-5 and TRBJ1-1; D ambiguous. CDR1 and CDR2 from the germline V gene are MNHEY and SVGAGI. The V gene lost 6 bases and the J gene lost 6 bases, with 17 bases spanning the gap. This CDR3 has 14 amino acids. The CDR3 coding sequence is TGTGCCAGCAGCCACCCGGGTCCAGTAGCTGAAGCTTTCTTT. Translated, it gives CASSHPGPVAEAFF.